One sample yielded the 8 T cell receptor beta chains listed below, sequenced in a study of response to subunit inactivated influenza vaccine. TCRdb itself ran the RT-PCR reads through MiXCR, one entry per CDR3 protein. The sample lists 630,000 or so distinct CDR3 sequences, about a sixth occurring once. This specimen was PBMCs from blood, taken 11 to 12 days after vaccination. These receptors were obtained from a man between 50 and 59 years old who received an inactivated influenza vaccine.

This clonotype was counted a few times. This chain uses TRBV7-6 with TRBJ2-3, with unresolved D. This CDR3 region has 16 residues. The V gene's germline CDR1 is SGHVS and CDR2 FNYEAQ. Between the trimmed V and J ends, which lost 1 base and 2 bases, there was a span of 13 bases. The CDR3 protein is CASSLEGSEYTDTQYF. The CDR3, as DNA: TGTGCCAGCAGCTTAGAAGGGTCAGAATACACAGATACGCAGTATTTT.

The V call is TRBV4-3, the J call TRBJ2-3, with D unclear. The CDR3 sequence is 14 residues long. V lost 0 bases to trimming and J lost 2 bases, with 6 bases between them. The germline V gene encodes CDR1 LGHNA and CDR2 YSLEER. DNA of the CDR3: TGCGCCAGCAGCCAAGATACCTACACAGATACGCAGTATTTT. This gives the protein CASSQDTYTDTQYF.

The chain links TRBV5-1 to TRBJ2-1; 7 bases map to TRBD1. V shed 0 bases, J shed 5 bases, and the junction held 2 bases outside the gene matches. The CDR3 sequence is 14 residues long. Germline lookup yields CDR1 SGHRS and CDR2 YFSETQ. In DNA form, the CDR3 reads TGCGCCAGCAGCTTGGTAACAGGGGACAATGAGCAGTTCTTC. Its protein is CASSLVTGDNEQFF.

The chain combines TRBV6-1 with TRBJ1-5, with D uncertain. Between the trimmed V and J ends, which lost 6 bases and 5 bases, there was a span of 14 bases. Germline CDR1 MNHNS, CDR2 SASEGT. There are 14 residues in the CDR3. This chain's CDR3 is CASSQGTVYQPQHF. The DNA of the CDR3 is TGTGCCAGCAGCCAAGGCACAGTCTATCAGCCCCAGCATTTT.

In this sample, this clonotype turned up a few times. The chain combines TRBV20-1 with TRBJ2-6; weak D call: TRBD2 (6 bases). The V and J ends lost 0 bases and 0 bases respectively, with 21 bases between them. This CDR3 has 20 amino acids. Germline V gene data show CDR1 as DFQATT and CDR2 as SNEGSKA (reference sequence). CDR3 DNA sequence: TGCAGTGCTAGAGATGCCTTCGGGCGGGATACAAGCTCTGGGGCCAACGTCCTGACTTTC. Its translation is CSARDAFGRDTSSGANVLTF.

The chain is built from TRBV28 and TRBJ2-2, with 14 bases lining up with TRBD2. Germline V gene lookup returns CDR1 MDHEN and CDR2 SYDVKM. This CDR3 has 19 residues. With V trimmed by 7 bases and J by 1 base, 11 bases remained unmatched. CDR3 nucleotides: TGTGCCAGCAACTCCGGGGGACTAGCGGGGGCTTGGAACACCGGGGAGCTGTTTTTT. This gives the protein CASNSGGLAGAWNTGELFF. Complete variable domain (other parts from reference TRBV28 and TRBJ2-2): DVKVTQSSRYLVKRTGEKVFLECVQDMDHENMFWYRQDPGLGLRLIYFSYDVKMKEKGDIPEGYSVSREKKERFSLILESASTNQTSMYLCASNSGGLAGAWNTGELFFGEGSRLTVL.

This clonotype was detected only a few times. The chain has TRBV7-9 and TRBJ2-1; 13 bases agree with TRBD2. The CDR3 loop spans 15 amino acids. Germline V gives CDR1 SEHNR, CDR2 FQNEAQ (reference sequence). V was pared by 5 bases and J by 8 bases, with 6 bases of the junction left unmatched. The CDR3 loop reads CASSTGLAGLDEQFF. CDR3 nucleotide sequence: TGTGCCAGCAGCACGGGACTAGCGGGGTTGGATGAGCAGTTCTTC.

The V gene is TRBV5-5, the J gene TRBJ2-7, with a weak D call TRBD1 (6 bases). Germline CDR1 is SGHKS and CDR2 is YYEKEE (reference sequence). The V end lost 3 bases, the J end lost 6 bases, and 16 bases lay between the germline ends. This CDR3 is 14 amino acids long. The CDR3 nucleotides read TGTGCCAGCAGCTGGGGACAACAGGTTGCCGAGCAGTACTTC. Translating it yields CASSWGQQVAEQYF. Combining the CDR3 with reference TRBV5-5 and TRBJ2-7 gives the whole variable domain DAGVTQSPTHLIKTRGQQVTLRCSPISGHKSVSWYQQVLGQGPQFIFQYYEKEERGRGNFPDRFSARQFPNYSSELNVNALLLGDSALYLCASSWGQQVAEQYFGPGTRLTVT.